A selection of T cell receptor beta chains follows, all from one sample in a study of T-cell reconstitution after alpha-beta-depleted transplantation in children. TCRdb re-called the PCR reads with MiXCR, one entry per CDR3 protein. In the table there are thousands of distinct CDR3 sequences, around 10% of which are singletons. The sequences come from PBMCs, mostly from graft donor cells, collected 180 days after TCRalphabeta/CD19-depleted stem cell transplant. These receptors all stem from a child younger than two who had a stem cell transplant for acute myeloid leukemia, so the T cells may come from the graft donor. Each CDR3 is given without its conserved first and last residue. The order of the fields is J gene, V gene, CDR3 protein.

J gene: TRBJ2-1
V gene: TRBV5-4
CDR3 protein: ASSSLEGLAGEEQF

J gene: TRBJ2-7
V gene: TRBV7-2
CDR3 protein: ASSLGQGRREQY

J gene: TRBJ2-7
V gene: TRBV4-1
CDR3 protein: ASSPVRASGPYEQY

J gene: TRBJ1-5
V gene: TRBV2
CDR3 protein: ASSAGGLSNQPQH

J gene: TRBJ2-5
V gene: TRBV6-5
CDR3 protein: ASSYSSSSEGTQY

J gene: TRBJ1-5
V gene: TRBV20-1
CDR3 protein: SASVGRNQPQH

J gene: TRBJ1-1
V gene: TRBV20-1
CDR3 protein: SANGDKTGTGTEAF

J gene: TRBJ1-4
V gene: TRBV28
CDR3 protein: ASSLDAQALQPNEKLF

J gene: TRBJ2-1
V gene: TRBV28
CDR3 protein: ASNSHGGTVGENEQF

J gene: TRBJ1-5
V gene: TRBV27
CDR3 protein: ASSYGRNQPQH

J gene: TRBJ2-5
V gene: TRBV20-1
CDR3 protein: SAGPRLAQETQY

J gene: TRBJ2-3
V gene: TRBV10-2
CDR3 protein: ATLPTVAGGTDTQY

J gene: TRBJ2-5
V gene: TRBV2
CDR3 protein: ASSVFATPGATGTQY

J gene: TRBJ2-2
V gene: TRBV7-2
CDR3 protein: ASSLDRLAGSGELF

J gene: TRBJ1-3
V gene: TRBV5-1
CDR3 protein: ASSPGQGENTIY

J gene: TRBJ2-1
V gene: TRBV7-2
CDR3 protein: ASSLAGTISHEQF

J gene: TRBJ2-2
V gene: TRBV6-5
CDR3 protein: ASSYGTSSTGELF

J gene: TRBJ2-1
V gene: TRBV19
CDR3 protein: AISGQGGNNEQF

J gene: TRBJ2-5
V gene: TRBV5-4
CDR3 protein: ASSRGLAETQY

J gene: TRBJ1-2
V gene: TRBV7-2
CDR3 protein: ASSLESRAHYGYT

J gene: TRBJ2-1
V gene: TRBV12-3/TRBV12-4
CDR3 protein: TRCLALGSVSYNEQF

J gene: TRBJ2-3
V gene: TRBV27
CDR3 protein: ASSHRGADTQY

J gene: TRBJ2-5
V gene: TRBV5-1
CDR3 protein: ASSLGVAGGMETQY

J gene: TRBJ2-7
V gene: TRBV10-3
CDR3 protein: AISEWAGLSYEQY

J gene: TRBJ2-7
V gene: TRBV7-7
CDR3 protein: ASSLGTVGQGSYEQY

J gene: TRBJ2-1
V gene: TRBV5-8
CDR3 protein: ASSWTSGPYNEQF

J gene: TRBJ2-7
V gene: TRBV5-1
CDR3 protein: ASSSGCVSYEQY

J gene: TRBJ2-5
V gene: TRBV28
CDR3 protein: ASSRQETQY

J gene: TRBJ1-1
V gene: TRBV20-1
CDR3 protein: SASQGNTEAF